This T cell receptor beta chain was retrieved from a study of blood T cell repertoires in COVID-19. Overall study context: Samples taken during acute and convalescent COVID-19 were collected in the United States, Italy and Spain.

Original processing methods: By means of reference gene primer amplification, nucleated cell counts were estimated. The repertoire was sequenced with immunoSEQ multiplex PCR; TCRdb's copy has only in-frame clones and lacks some. That table furnishes V, J and clone size, whereas the DNA furnished D and trimming. Seen here are some 350,000 clones, over 70% observed once, and the top ten hold around 3%. The sequence came from a man aged 25 to 40 with active or convalescent COVID-19. Material: peripheral blood.

Here the CDR3 reads CASSLAPPGQPNEKLFF. CDR3 sequence (DNA): TGTGCCAGCAGCTTAGCGCCACCGGGACAGCCGAATGAAAAACTGTTTTTT. The chain has TRBV7-2 and TRBJ1-4; TRBD1 matches 7 bases. With 0 bases clipped from V and 5 bases from J, the junction kept 9 bases outside the gene matches. Germline V gene data show CDR1 as SGHTA and CDR2 as FQGNSA. The CDR3 is 17 residues long.